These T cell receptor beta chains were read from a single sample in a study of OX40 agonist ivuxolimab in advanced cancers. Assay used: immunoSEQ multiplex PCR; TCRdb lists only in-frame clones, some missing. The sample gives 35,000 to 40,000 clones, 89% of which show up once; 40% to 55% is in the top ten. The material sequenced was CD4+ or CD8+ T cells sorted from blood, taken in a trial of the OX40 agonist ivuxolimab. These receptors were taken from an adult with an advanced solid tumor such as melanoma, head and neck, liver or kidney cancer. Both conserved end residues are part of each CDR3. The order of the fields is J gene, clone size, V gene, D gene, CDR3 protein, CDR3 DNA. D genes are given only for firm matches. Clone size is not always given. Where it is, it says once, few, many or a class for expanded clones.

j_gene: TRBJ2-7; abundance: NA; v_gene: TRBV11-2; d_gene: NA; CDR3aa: CASSLEGAVSYEQYF; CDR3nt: TGTGCCAGCAGCTTAGAGGGGGCCGTTTCCTACGAGCAGTACTTC
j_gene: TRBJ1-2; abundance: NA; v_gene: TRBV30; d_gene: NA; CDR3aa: CAWSGVGPGGTNYGYTF; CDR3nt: TGTGCCTGGAGTGGGGTTGGGCCCGGAGGGACTAACTATGGCTACACCTTC
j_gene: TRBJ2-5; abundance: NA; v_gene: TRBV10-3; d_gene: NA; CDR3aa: CAISESKEQYF; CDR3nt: TGTGCCATCAGTGAGTCCAAGGAGCAGTACTTC
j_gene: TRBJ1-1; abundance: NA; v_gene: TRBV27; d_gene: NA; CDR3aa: CASKVHSNTEAFF; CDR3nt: TGTGCCAGCAAGGTACATTCGAACACTGAAGCTTTCTTT
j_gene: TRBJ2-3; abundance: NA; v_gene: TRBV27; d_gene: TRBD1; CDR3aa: CASSLIEGATDTQYF; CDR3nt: TGTGCCAGCAGTTTAATCGAGGGGGCCACAGATACGCAGTATTTT
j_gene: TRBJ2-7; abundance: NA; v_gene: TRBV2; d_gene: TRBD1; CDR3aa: CASTMKDGSGGSYEQYF; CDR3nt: TGTGCCAGCACTATGAAGGATGGGTCAGGGGGCTCCTACGAGCAGTACTTC
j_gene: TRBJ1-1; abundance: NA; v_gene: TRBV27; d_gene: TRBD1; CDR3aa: CASSASGTGNTEAFF; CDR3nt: TGTGCCAGCAGTGCCTCCGGGACAGGGAACACTGAAGCTTTCTTT
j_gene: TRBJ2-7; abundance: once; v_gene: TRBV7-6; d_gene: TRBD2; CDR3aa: CASSRAGISYEQYF; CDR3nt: TGTGCCAGCAGCCGAGCGGGGATCTCCTACGAGCAGTACTTC
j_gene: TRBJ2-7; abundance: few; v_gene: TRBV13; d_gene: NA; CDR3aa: CASSRYSFEQYF; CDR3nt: TGTGCCAGCAGCCGATACAGTTTCGAGCAGTACTTC
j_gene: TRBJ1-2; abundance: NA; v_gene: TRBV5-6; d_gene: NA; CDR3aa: CASSHDRRPNYGYTF; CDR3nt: TGTGCCAGCAGCCACGACAGGCGTCCTAACTATGGCTACACCTTC
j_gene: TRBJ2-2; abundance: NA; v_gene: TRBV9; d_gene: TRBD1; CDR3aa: CAGRQGADTGELFF; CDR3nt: TGTGCCGGTCGACAGGGGGCAGACACCGGGGAGCTGTTTTTT
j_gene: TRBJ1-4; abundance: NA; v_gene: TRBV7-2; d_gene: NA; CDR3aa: CASSFPAEAGDEKLFF; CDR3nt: TGTGCCAGCAGCTTCCCGGCGGAGGCAGGGGATGAAAAACTGTTTTTT
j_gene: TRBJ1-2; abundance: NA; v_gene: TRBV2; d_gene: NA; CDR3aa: CASSETDPNYGYTF; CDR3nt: TGTGCCAGCAGTGAAACAGACCCTAACTATGGCTACACCTTC
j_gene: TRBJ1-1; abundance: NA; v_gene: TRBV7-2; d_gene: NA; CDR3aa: CASSITWREDSEAFF; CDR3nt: TGTGCCAGCAGCATAACATGGAGGGAGGATTCTGAAGCTTTCTTT
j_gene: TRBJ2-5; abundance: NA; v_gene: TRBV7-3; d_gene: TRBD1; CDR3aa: CASSSGTGGQETQYF; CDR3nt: TGTGCCAGCAGTTCCGGGACAGGTGGCCAAGAGACCCAGTACTTC
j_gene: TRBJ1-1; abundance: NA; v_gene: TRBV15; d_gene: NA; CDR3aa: CATSRALNTEAFF; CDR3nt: TGTGCCACCAGCAGAGCCCTGAACACTGAAGCTTTCTTT
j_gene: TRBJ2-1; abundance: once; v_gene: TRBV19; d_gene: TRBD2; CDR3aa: CASSSGGDYNEQFF; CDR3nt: TGTGCCAGTAGTAGCGGGGGAGATTACAATGAGCAGTTCTTC
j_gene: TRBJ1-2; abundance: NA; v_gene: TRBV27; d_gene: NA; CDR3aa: CASSHGPKGYTF; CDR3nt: TGTGCCAGCAGCCACGGGCCCAAAGGCTACACCTTC
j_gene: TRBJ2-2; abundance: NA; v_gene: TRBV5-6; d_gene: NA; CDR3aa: CASSLGNTGELFF; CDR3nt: TGTGCCAGCAGCTTAGGGAACACCGGGGAGCTGTTTTTT
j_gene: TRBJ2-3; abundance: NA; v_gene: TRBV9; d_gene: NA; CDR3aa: CASSVDPGYTDTQYF; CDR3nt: TGTGCCAGCAGCGTAGATCCGGGATACACAGATACGCAGTATTTT
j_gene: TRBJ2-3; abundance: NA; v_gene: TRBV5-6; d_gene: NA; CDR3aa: CASSLEKRYDTQYF; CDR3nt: TGTGCCAGCAGCTTGGAAAAACGGTATGATACGCAGTATTTT
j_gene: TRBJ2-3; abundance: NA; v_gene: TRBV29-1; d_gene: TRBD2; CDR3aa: CSVEGTSGGAQVDTQYF; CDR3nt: TGCAGCGTTGAAGGGACTAGCGGGGGGGCTCAGGTAGATACGCAGTATTTT
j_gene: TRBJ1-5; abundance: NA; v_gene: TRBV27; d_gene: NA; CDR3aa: CASSFVGGNQPQHF; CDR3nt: TGTGCCAGCAGTTTTGTGGGGGGCAATCAGCCCCAGCATTTT
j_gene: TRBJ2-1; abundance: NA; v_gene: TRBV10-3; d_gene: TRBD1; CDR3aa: CAISPLRDRDNEQFF; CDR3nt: TGTGCCATCAGCCCTTTACGGGACAGGGACAATGAGCAGTTCTTC
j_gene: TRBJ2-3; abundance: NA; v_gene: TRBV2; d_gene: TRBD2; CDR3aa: CASSESRGGSTDTQYF; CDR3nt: TGTGCCAGCAGTGAGTCGCGGGGGGGATCCACAGATACGCAGTATTTT
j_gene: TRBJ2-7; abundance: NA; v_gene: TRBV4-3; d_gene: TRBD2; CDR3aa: CASSQELGGAYEQYF; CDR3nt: TGCGCCAGCAGCCAAGAATTGGGGGGGGCCTACGAGCAGTACTTC
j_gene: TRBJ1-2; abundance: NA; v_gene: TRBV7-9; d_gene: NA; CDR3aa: CASSPRGRGVQDYGYTF; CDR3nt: TGTGCCAGCAGCCCGAGGGGACGGGGGGTTCAGGACTATGGCTACACCTTC
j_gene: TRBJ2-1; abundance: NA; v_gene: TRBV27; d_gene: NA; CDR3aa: CASSLTGSGYNEQFF; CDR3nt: TGTGCCAGCAGCTTAACAGGTTCTGGGTACAATGAGCAGTTCTTC
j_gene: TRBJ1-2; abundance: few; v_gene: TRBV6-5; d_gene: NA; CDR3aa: CASSYRQNYGYTF; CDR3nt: TGTGCCAGCAGTTACAGGCAGAACTATGGCTACACCTTC
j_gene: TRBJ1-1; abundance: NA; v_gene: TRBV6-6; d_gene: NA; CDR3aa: CASSISQGGHF; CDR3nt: TGTGCCAGCAGTATATCCCAAGGGGGGCATTTC
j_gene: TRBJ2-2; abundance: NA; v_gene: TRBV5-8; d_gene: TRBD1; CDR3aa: CASSDRETTGELFF; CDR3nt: TGTGCCAGCAGCGACAGGGAGACGACCGGGGAGCTGTTTTTT
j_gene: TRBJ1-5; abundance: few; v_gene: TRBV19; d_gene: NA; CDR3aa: CASTMTENQPQHF; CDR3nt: TGTGCCAGTACCATGACAGAGAATCAGCCCCAGCATTTT
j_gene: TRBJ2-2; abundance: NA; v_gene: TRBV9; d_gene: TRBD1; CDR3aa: CASSVARETGSVTGELFF; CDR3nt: TGTGCCAGCAGCGTAGCGAGGGAGACAGGGTCGGTCACCGGGGAGCTGTTTTTT
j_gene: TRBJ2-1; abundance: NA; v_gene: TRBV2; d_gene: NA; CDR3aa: CASTPGNGYNEQFF; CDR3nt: TGTGCCAGCACCCCGGGAAATGGCTACAATGAGCAGTTCTTC
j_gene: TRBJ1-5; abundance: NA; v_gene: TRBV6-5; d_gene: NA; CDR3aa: CVSRRAGVGQPQHF; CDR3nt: TGTGTCAGCCGGCGGGCAGGGGTGGGGCAGCCCCAGCATTTT
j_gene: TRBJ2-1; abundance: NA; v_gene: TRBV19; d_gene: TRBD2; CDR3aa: CASSSGGDYNEQFF; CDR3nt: TGTGCCAGTAGCTCCGGGGGGGATTACAATGAGCAGTTCTTC
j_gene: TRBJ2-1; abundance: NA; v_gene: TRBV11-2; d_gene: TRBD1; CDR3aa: CASSFSGQGAYNEQFF; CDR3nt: TGTGCCAGCAGCTTTAGTGGGCAGGGGGCCTACAATGAGCAGTTCTTC
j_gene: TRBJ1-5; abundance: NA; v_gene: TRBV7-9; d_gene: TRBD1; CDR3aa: CASSHASTGGMGPQHF; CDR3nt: TGTGCCAGCAGCCATGCATCGACAGGGGGGATGGGACCCCAGCATTTT
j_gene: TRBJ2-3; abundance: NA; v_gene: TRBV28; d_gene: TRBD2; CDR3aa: CASSLFGGGALTDTQYF; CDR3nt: TGTGCCAGCAGTTTATTCGGCGGGGGGGCCTTAACAGATACGCAGTATTTT
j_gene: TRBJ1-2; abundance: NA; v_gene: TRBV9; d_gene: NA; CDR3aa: CASSSVYGYTF; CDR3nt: TGTGCCAGCAGCTCCGTCTATGGCTACACCTTC
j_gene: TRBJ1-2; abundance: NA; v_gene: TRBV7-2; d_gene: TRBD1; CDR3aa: CASSLVGQGENYGYTF; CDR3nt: TGTGCCAGCAGCTTAGTTGGTCAGGGGGAAAACTATGGCTACACCTTC
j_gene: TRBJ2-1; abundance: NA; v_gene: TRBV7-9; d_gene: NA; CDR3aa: CASISGPAGYNEQFF; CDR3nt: TGTGCCAGCATCTCCGGTCCCGCGGGGTACAATGAGCAGTTCTTC
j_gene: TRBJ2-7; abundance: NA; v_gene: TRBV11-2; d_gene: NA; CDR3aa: CASSRPGELAPEQYF; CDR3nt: TGTGCCAGCAGCCGCCCGGGAGAGTTGGCCCCTGAGCAGTACTTC
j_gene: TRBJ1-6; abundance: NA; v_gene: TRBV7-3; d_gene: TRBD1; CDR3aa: CASSSDRVSSYNSPLHF; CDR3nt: TGTGCCAGCAGCTCAGACAGGGTAAGCTCCTATAATTCACCCCTCCACTTT
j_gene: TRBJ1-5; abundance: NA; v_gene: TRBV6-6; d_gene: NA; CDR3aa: CASSLSGDGNQPQHF; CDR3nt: TGTGCCAGCAGCTTATCAGGGGACGGGAATCAGCCCCAGCATTTT
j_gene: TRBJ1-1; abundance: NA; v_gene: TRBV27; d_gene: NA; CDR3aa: CASSLNYGTLEAFF; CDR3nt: TGTGCCAGCAGTTTAAATTACGGGACACTTGAAGCTTTCTTT
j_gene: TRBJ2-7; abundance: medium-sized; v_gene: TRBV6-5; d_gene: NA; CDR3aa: CASSYGGPDYEQYF; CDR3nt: TGTGCCAGCAGTTACGGGGGGCCCGACTACGAGCAGTACTTC
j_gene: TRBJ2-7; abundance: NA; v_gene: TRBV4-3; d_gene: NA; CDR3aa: CASSQERGTYEQYF; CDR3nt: TGCGCCAGCAGCCAAGAAAGGGGTACCTACGAGCAGTACTTC
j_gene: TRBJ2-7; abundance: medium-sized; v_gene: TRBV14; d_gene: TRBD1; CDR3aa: CASSQEWTGLLDEQYF; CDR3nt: TGTGCCAGCAGCCAAGAGTGGACAGGGTTGCTGGACGAGCAGTACTTC
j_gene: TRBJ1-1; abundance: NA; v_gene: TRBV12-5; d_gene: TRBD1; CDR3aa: CASGLAGGTEAFF; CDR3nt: TGTGCTAGTGGTTTGGCAGGGGGCACTGAAGCTTTCTTT
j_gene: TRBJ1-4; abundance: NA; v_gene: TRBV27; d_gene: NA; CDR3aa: CASSGRGEARKLFF; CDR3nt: TGTGCCAGCAGTGGGAGAGGGGAAGCTAGAAAACTGTTTTTT
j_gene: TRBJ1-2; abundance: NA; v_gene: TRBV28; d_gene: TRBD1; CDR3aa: CASSFIIGTASSVYTF; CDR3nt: TGTGCCAGCAGTTTCATCATTGGGACAGCTAGTTCGGTCTACACCTTC
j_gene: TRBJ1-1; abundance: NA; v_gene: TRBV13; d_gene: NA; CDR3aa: CASSLHRDTEAFF; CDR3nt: TGTGCCAGCAGCCTACACAGGGACACTGAAGCTTTCTTT